What follows are 30 T cell receptor beta chains derived from one specimen sequenced in a study of regulatory T cells in long-lasting Graves disease. Combining iRepertoire HTBI primers with Arm-PCR of CDR3 regions, the authors built TCR beta libraries. One entry per CDR3 protein results from TCRdb running MiXCR on the multiplex PCR reads. The sample shows approximately 400,000 distinct CDR3 sequences, less than 30% of them seen only once. As for time point: persistent/refractory GD, antithyroid drugs over 5 years with positive TRAb. RNA extracted from PBMCs served as the sequencing template. The input for sequencing was peripheral blood mononuclear cells (PBMCs), taken when the disease was refractory, from a patient treated with antithyroid drugs. The receptors were gathered from a woman between 40 and 50 years old with Graves disease.

This clonotype was seen just once. Possible read error: a much larger clone is one base away. The chain couples TRBV5-5 to TRBJ2-5, with D possibly being TRBD2 (5 bases). This CDR3 region has 15 residues. Germline lookup yields CDR1 SGHKS and CDR2 YYEKEE (reference sequence). In DNA, the CDR3 is TGTGCCAGCAGCCGGAACGTCGGAGGAGGAGAGACCCGGTACTTC. Protein sequence: CASSRNVGGGETRYF. The variable domain in full, with the rest retrieved from reference TRBV5-5 and TRBJ2-5, is DAGVTQSPTHLIKTRGQQVTLRCSPISGHKSVSWYQQVLGQGPQFIFQYYEKEERGRGNFPDRFSARQFPNYSSELNVNALLLGDSALYLCASSRNVGGGETRYFGPGTRLLVL.

At least ten counts were recorded for this clonotype. The V gene is TRBV15, the J gene TRBJ2-7; 9 bases line up with TRBD1. This CDR3 is built from 17 residues. Germline values: CDR1 LNHNV, CDR2 YYDKDF (reference sequence). Germline trimming cut 2 bases from V and 1 base from J; bases unmatched to any gene: 9. In DNA, the CDR3 is TGTGCCACCAGCAGAAGTAGACCGGGACAGGGTTCCTACGAGCAGTACTTC. It translates to CATSRSRPGQGSYEQYF.

At least ten counts were recorded for this clonotype. V gene TRBV7-3 combines with J gene TRBJ1-1; D is perhaps TRBD1 (5 bases). There are 15 residues in the CDR3. V lost 1 base and J 1 base, leaving 10 bases between the germline ends. The germline CDR1 and CDR2 sequences are SGHTA and FQGTGA. DNA of the CDR3: TGTGCCAGCAGCTTAAACTCAGGGAGGAACACTGAAGCTTTCTTT. This translates into CASSLNSGRNTEAFF.

The rearrangement joins TRBV7-9 to TRBJ2-7; 9 bases agree with TRBD1. Trimming at V came to 1 base and at J to 0 bases, leaving 7 bases not matched to a gene. This CDR3 has 17 residues. The germline V gene encodes CDR1 SEHNR and CDR2 FQNEAQ (reference sequence). The DNA of the CDR3 is TGTGCCAGCAGCTTAGAGACCGGGACAGGGACCTCCTACGAGCAGTACTTC. Translating gives CASSLETGTGTSYEQYF. Combining the CDR3 with reference TRBV7-9 and TRBJ2-7 gives the whole variable domain DTGVSQNPRHKITKRGQNVTFRCDPISEHNRLYWYRQTLGQGPEFLTYFQNEAQLEKSRLLSDRFSAERPKGSFSTLEIQRTEQGDSAMYLCASSLETGTGTSYEQYFGPGTRLTVT.

The chain joins TRBV4-1 to TRBJ2-1; 14 bases agree with TRBD2. The length of the CDR3 is 14 residues. V shed 7 bases, J shed 7 bases, and the junction held 3 bases outside the gene matches. The germline gives CDR1 MGHRA, CDR2 YSYEKL. This chain's CDR3 is CASTGLAGVNEQFF. CDR3 bases: TGCGCCAGCACGGGACTAGCGGGAGTAAATGAGCAGTTCTTC.

This clonotype was seen more than once but under ten times. The chain joins TRBV20-1 to TRBJ2-5; D gene unclear. CDR1 DFQATT and CDR2 SNEGSKA come from the germline V gene (reference sequence). The V and J ends lost 0 bases and 1 base respectively, with 12 bases between them. This CDR3 has 15 amino acids. The CDR3 nucleotides read TGCAGTGCTAGAGACCCGACTCTTCCCCAAGAGACCCAGTACTTC. Protein: CSARDPTLPQETQYF.

This clonotype showed up just a few times. This sequence joins TRBV5-6 and TRBJ1-1, with unresolved D. The germline CDR1 and CDR2 sequences are SGHDT and YYEEEE. Trimming stripped 3 bases from V and 1 base from J, with 7 bases between. The CDR3 runs 13 residues. For the CDR3, the DNA is TGTGCCAGCAGCTCCGGGGAGAACACTGAAGCTTTCTTT. It translates to CASSSGENTEAFF.

This chain uses TRBV20-1 with TRBJ2-3; 10 positions match TRBD2. The V and J ends lost 3 bases and 10 bases, in that order; junction bases with no gene match: 10. This CDR3 contains 14 residues. Germline V gives CDR1 DFQATT, CDR2 SNEGSKA (reference sequence). The CDR3 region is CSASGLAVGVAQYF. In DNA, the CDR3 is TGCAGTGCTAGCGGACTAGCGGTGGGGGTGGCGCAGTATTTT.

The chain's CDR3 is CASSFPIPQVDNNQPQHF. The CDR3 nucleotides are TGTGCCAGCAGTTTCCCGATCCCACAGGTAGATAACAATCAGCCCCAGCATTTT. The rearrangement links TRBV28 to TRBJ1-5, with a weak D call TRBD1 (5 bases). The CDR3 runs 18 residues. The V gene's germline CDR1 is MDHEN and CDR2 SYDVKM. Deletions cut 3 bases from V and 3 bases from J, with 21 bases between.

The rearrangement joins TRBV27 to TRBJ1-1; D not certain. V lost 2 bases, J lost 3 bases, and 13 bases lay in between. The CDR3 covers 15 residues. Per germline, CDR1 MNHEY and CDR2 SMNVEV (reference sequence). The CDR3 DNA is TGTGCCAGCAGTTTAAATCCCGGCCGGGACACTGAAGCTTTCTTT. Residues: CASSLNPGRDTEAFF.

There are a few counts of this clonotype. The chain links TRBV25-1 to TRBJ2-5; TRBD2 agrees at 9 bases. There are 13 residues in the CDR3. V was clipped by 6 bases and J by 7 bases; unmatched bases: 6. In germline, CDR1 is MGHDK, CDR2 SYGVNS. The chain's CDR3 is CASSGAGGGTQYF. CDR3 coding DNA: TGTGCCAGCAGCGGAGCGGGAGGTGGGACCCAGTACTTC.

This clonotype was seen repeatedly, ten times or more. The chain is built from TRBV28 and TRBJ2-7; D is perhaps TRBD1 (6 bases). Looked up from germline, CDR1 is MDHEN and CDR2 is SYDVKM. CDR3 length: 14 residues. Between the trimmed V and J ends, which lost 7 bases and 3 bases, there was a span of 16 bases. This chain's CDR3 is CASNWFRGDYEQYF. In nucleotides, the CDR3 is TGTGCCAGCAATTGGTTCAGGGGAGACTACGAGCAGTACTTC.

This clonotype was recorded many times. The chain combines TRBV24-1 with TRBJ1-2; D not resolved. Trimming stripped 4 bases from V and 2 bases from J, with 4 bases between. The CDR3 extends over 12 amino acids. In germline, CDR1 is KGHDR, CDR2 SFDVKD. CDR3 in amino acids: CATSDMNYGYTF. The DNA for the CDR3 is TGTGCCACCAGTGACATGAACTATGGCTACACCTTC.

This clonotype has only a few counts. J is TRBJ1-5 and V is TRBV6-2 or TRBV6-3; D is uncertain. The germline V gene has CDR1 MNHEY and CDR2 SVGEGT. Deletions cut 0 bases from V and 0 bases from J, with 12 bases between. CDR3 length: 17 amino acids. CDR3 sequence (DNA): TGTGCCAGCAGTTACTCCGGTCGTTCTCATAGCAATCAGCCCCAGCATTTT. Its protein product is CASSYSGRSHSNQPQHF.

This clonotype was recorded many times. The V and J genes are TRBV28 and TRBJ2-5; 10 nucleotides agree with TRBD2. Germline CDR1 reads MDHEN; CDR2 reads SYDVKM. Trimming removed 3 bases from V and 4 bases from J; junction bases left unmatched: 8. The CDR3 spans 16 residues. The CDR3 is CASSLVLAGVSETQYF. CDR3 nucleotide sequence: TGTGCCAGCAGTTTGGTCCTAGCGGGAGTTTCAGAGACCCAGTACTTC.

Comment on this clonotype: An end of the junction does not agree with germline; a read error may underlie this. The chain recombines TRBV5-8 with TRBJ2-7; TRBD2 matches at 8 bases. Germline V CDR1 and CDR2: SGHTS, YDEGEE. The CDR3 covers 13 residues. The CDR3 is CASSLTRSGGGSF. CDR3 sequence (DNA): TGTGCCAGCAGCTTGACGAGGTCCGGCGGGGGGAGTTTC.

This clonotype was seen ten or more times. The J gene is TRBJ1-4, the V gene TRBV12-3 or TRBV12-4; D is ambiguous. The CDR3 consists of 13 residues. Between the trimmed V and J ends, which lost 6 bases and 5 bases, there was a span of 10 bases. The DNA of the CDR3 is TGTGCCAGCAGCCGGGGTACAAATGAAAAACTGTTTTTT. It encodes CASSRGTNEKLFF.

Many counts were recorded for this clonotype. V and J are TRBV11-2 and TRBJ2-5; 10 nucleotides agree with TRBD1. Losses at the gene ends were 5 bases for V and 4 bases for J; bases not matched to a gene: 7. The V gene's germline CDR1 is SGHAT and CDR2 FQNNGV. This CDR3 has 15 amino acids. The CDR3 DNA follows: TGTGCCAGCAGCCCTCAGGACAGGGGGAGAGAGACCCAGTACTTC. This sequence encodes CASSPQDRGRETQYF.

By sample share, this clonotype is large. This chain uses TRBV20-1 with TRBJ1-1, with D unclear. V shed 1 base and J shed 3 bases, with 9 bases lying between them. The CDR3 runs to 13 residues. Germline V gene sequence: CDR1 DFQATT, CDR2 SNEGSKA (reference sequence). CDR3 in amino acids: CSARGRSDTEAFF. The CDR3 DNA is TGCAGTGCTAGAGGCCGTTCAGACACTGAAGCTTTCTTT.

V is TRBV27 and J is TRBJ2-4; 10 nucleotides agree with TRBD1. The CDR3 is made up of 15 amino acids. From germline, CDR1 is MNHEY and CDR2 SMNVEV (reference sequence). V was pared by 6 bases and J by 3 bases, with 5 bases of the junction left unmatched. In DNA, the CDR3 is TGTGCCAGCAGAGACAGGGGGCTTGTCAAAAACATTCAGTACTTC. The encoded protein is CASRDRGLVKNIQYF.

For this clonotype: A much larger clone sits a single nucleotide away, making a read error possible. The V and J genes are TRBV12-5 and TRBJ1-2; D is unclear. The germline V gene has CDR1 LGHNT and CDR2 FRNRAP. This CDR3 spans 16 amino acids. CDR3 protein: CASGLVLNSANYGHTF. DNA of the CDR3: TGTGCTAGTGGTTTGGTACTGAATTCAGCTAACTATGGCCACACCTTC.

This clonotype was recorded a few times. The chain links TRBV4-2 to TRBJ1-2, with 7 positions matching TRBD1. This CDR3 has 16 amino acids. Germline V CDR1 and CDR2: LGHNA, YNFKEQ. Trimming at V came to 0 bases and at J to 1 base, leaving 5 bases not matched to a gene. In DNA, the CDR3 is TGTGCCAGCAGCCAAGATCGAACAGGGGTTAACTATGGCTACACCTTC. This encodes CASSQDRTGVNYGYTF.

The chain uses TRBV25-1 and TRBJ2-5; D not resolved. V shed 6 bases and J shed 4 bases, with 21 bases lying between them. Germline V gene sequence: CDR1 MGHDK, CDR2 SYGVNS. The CDR3 has 16 amino acids. In nucleotides, the CDR3 is TGTGCCAGCAGCCCCGGCGGCAGGAAAGGTCGAGAGACCCAGTACTTC. This sequence encodes CASSPGGRKGRETQYF.

At least ten counts were recorded for this clonotype. The genes are TRBV10-2 and TRBJ1-6, with TRBD1 as a possible D gene (6 bases). CDR3 length: 14 residues. Trimming took off 6 bases at V and 6 bases at J, with 12 bases between the two ends. Germline values: CDR1 WSHSY, CDR2 SAAADI. The CDR3 DNA reads TGCGCCAGCAGGGACAGTCAAATTAATTCACCCCTCCACTTT. Its protein product is CASRDSQINSPLHF.

V and J are TRBV10-3 and TRBJ1-1, with TRBD1 as a possible D gene (6 bases). Trimming took off 6 bases at V and 1 base at J, with 9 bases between the two ends. The CDR3 sequence is 13 residues long. Germline V CDR1 and CDR2: ENHRY, SYGVKD. CDR3 sequence: CAIRRTENTEAFF. CDR3 nucleotides: TGTGCCATCAGGAGGACAGAGAACACTGAAGCTTTCTTT.

This clonotype was observed many times. The chain has TRBV12-5 and TRBJ1-1; D perhaps matches TRBD1 (5 bases). The CDR3 has 14 amino acids. CDR1 is LGHNT and CDR2 is FRNRAP in the germline V gene. V shed 7 bases and J shed 3 bases, with 15 bases lying between them. The chain's CDR3 is CASVPGVGHTEAFF. The CDR3 DNA reads TGTGCTAGTGTCCCCGGGGTGGGGCACACTGAAGCTTTCTTT.

This clonotype has only a few counts. The chain recombines TRBV5-5 with TRBJ1-1; perhaps TRBD1 as D (5 bases). V was cut by 1 base and J by 3 bases, with 7 bases left in between. Germline V gene data show CDR1 as SGHKS and CDR2 as YYEKEE (reference sequence). This CDR3 has 13 amino acids. CDR3 bases: TGTGCCAGCAGCTTGAGGGGTTACACTGAAGCTTTCTTT. Its protein product is CASSLRGYTEAFF.

This chain connects TRBV9 to TRBJ1-1; perhaps TRBD1 as D (6 bases). V was cut by 4 bases and J by 3 bases, with 13 bases left in between. The CDR3 has 14 residues. Germline-derived CDR1 and CDR2 are SGDLS and YYNGEE. The CDR3 region has the DNA TGTGCCAGCAGCCTTAACCCAGGGGACACTGAAGCTTTCTTT. Translation: CASSLNPGDTEAFF.

This clonotype was counted a few times. The chain employs TRBV6-5 and TRBJ2-4; D ambiguous. This CDR3 is built from 14 residues. The germline CDR1 and CDR2 sequences are MNHEY and SVGAGI. Deletions cut 0 bases from V and 7 bases from J, with 10 bases between. CDR3 coding DNA: TGTGCCAGCAGTTACTCAGGCAGGTCGAACATTCAGTACTTC. This gives the protein CASSYSGRSNIQYF.

This clonotype was counted only a few times. The chain recombines TRBV20-1 with TRBJ2-3; no reliable D call. This CDR3 is 12 amino acids long. The V and J ends lost 1 base and 6 bases respectively, with 8 bases between them. The germline V gene encodes CDR1 DFQATT and CDR2 SNEGSKA (reference sequence). The chain's CDR3 is CSARATSDTQYF. The CDR3 DNA is TGCAGTGCTAGAGCGACTTCGGATACGCAGTATTTT.